This TCR beta chain was sequenced during a study of monozygotic twins with inflammatory bowel disease. Researchers used template switching to add UMIs featuring a 6-nucleotide sample barcode. Using the 5' RACE reads, TCRdb records one entry per CDR3 protein without DNA. Across about 200,000 distinct CDR3 sequences, the top ten clones capture 6% to 9% of the sample. This CDR3 is 15 amino acids long. Per germline, CDR1 SGHRS and CDR2 YFSETQ. Input material: blood. This clonotype was obtained from a human donor with ulcerative colitis or Crohn's disease, or a healthy co-twin of an affected twin (not recorded which). The chain links TRBV5-1 to TRBJ1-1; TCRdb's D call, TRBD1, is unchecked because there is no DNA. The CDR3 region is CASSFGGQGVTEAFF.